Below are 28 T cell receptor beta chains sequenced from a single sample in a study of OX40 agonist ivuxolimab in advanced cancers. Repertoires were generated with immunoSEQ multiplex PCR, while TCRdb's copy carries only in-frame clones and drops some. The table lists about 60,000 clones, approximately 86% of them singletons. The source was CD4+ or CD8+ T cells sorted from blood, collected in a trial of the OX40 agonist ivuxolimab. These receptors all come from an adult with an advanced solid tumor such as melanoma, head and neck, liver or kidney cancer.

The chain employs TRBV30 and TRBJ1-2; 9 nucleotides line up with TRBD1. The CDR3 runs to 17 residues. Germline CDR1 is GTSNPN and CDR2 is SVGIG (reference sequence). The V and J ends lost 3 bases and 5 bases, in that order; junction bases with no gene match: 16. CDR3 sequence: CAWRESRRDRARYGYTF. The CDR3 DNA follows: TGTGCCTGGAGAGAGTCCCGGCGGGACAGGGCCCGGTATGGCTACACCTTC.

The chain joins TRBV5-1 to TRBJ1-5; D unclear. V lost 0 bases and J 0 bases, leaving 4 bases between the germline ends. The CDR3 contains 14 residues. Germline V lookup: CDR1 SGHRS, CDR2 YFSETQ. The CDR3 protein is CASSLEGSNQPQHF. DNA of the CDR3: TGCGCCAGCAGCTTGGAGGGTAGCAATCAGCCCCAGCATTTT.

In regard to this clone: The sample contains more than one DNA sequence encoding this CDR3. This chain links TRBV18 with TRBJ1-5; D not resolved. This CDR3 comprises 14 residues. V lost 2 bases and J 0 bases, leaving 5 bases between the germline ends. Germline lookup yields CDR1 KGHSH and CDR2 LQKENI. CDR3 bases: TGTGCCAGCTCACCAGGGAATAGCAATCAGCCCCAGCATTTT. Translation gives CASSPGNSNQPQHF.

This chain joins TRBV5-4 and TRBJ2-5; D is possibly TRBD1 or TRBD2 (5 bases each). CDR1 SGHNT and CDR2 YYREEE come from the germline V gene (reference sequence). V shed 2 bases and J shed 5 bases, with 16 bases lying between them. The CDR3 extends over 15 amino acids. The CDR3 DNA sequence: TGTGCCAGCAGCTTTTCATCAGGGACGATCGAGACCCAGTACTTC. It codes for CASSFSSGTIETQYF.

The V call is TRBV19, the J call TRBJ1-1; 10 bases fit TRBD1. With V trimmed by 9 bases and J by 5 bases, 6 bases remained unmatched. This CDR3 has 13 residues. Germline values: CDR1 LNHDA, CDR2 SQIVND (reference sequence). CDR3 DNA: TGTGCCAGCCGGGACAGGGGAAGGACTGAAGCTTTCTTT. This gives the protein CASRDRGRTEAFF.

The J gene is TRBJ2-1, the V gene TRBV9; maybe TRBD2 (6 bases). This CDR3 spans 13 amino acids. Germline CDR1 and CDR2: SGDLS and YYNGEE. The V end was cut by 3 bases, the J end by 8 bases, with 12 bases between. The CDR3, as DNA: TGTGCCAGCAGCGCGGGAGTTAAGGATGAGCAGTTCTTC. This gives the protein CASSAGVKDEQFF.

The chain couples TRBV30 to TRBJ1-2; D ambiguous. Germline V gives CDR1 GTSNPN, CDR2 SVGIG (reference sequence). The V gene lost 2 bases and the J gene lost 0 bases, with 13 bases spanning the gap. The CDR3 length is 15 residues. CDR3 coding DNA: TGTGCCTGGAGTCCACGGCGGCCAGCTAACTATGGCTACACCTTC. Its protein is CAWSPRRPANYGYTF.

The rearrangement joins TRBV2 to TRBJ2-7; no firm D call. Trimming stripped 6 bases from V and 7 bases from J, with 19 bases between. CDR1 and CDR2 (germline): SNHLY, FYNNEI. This CDR3 is built from 14 residues. The CDR3 DNA reads as TGTGCCAGCAGGGAGCTGGTTGTGGGAAGAGAGCAGTACTTC. This encodes CASRELVVGREQYF.

The chain combines TRBV21-1 with TRBJ1-5; TRBD1 reflects the table's D call only, with no check against the DNA. TRBV21-1 is a known pseudogene. This CDR3 spans 18 amino acids. For the CDR3, the DNA is TGTGCCAGCAGCAAAGCGAAGGGAGGACAGGGCAATGATCAGCCCCAGCATTTT. Translation: CASSKAKGGQGNDQPQHF.

The CDR3 sequence: CASSPGQGRSNQPQHF. In DNA form, the CDR3 reads TGTGCCAGTAGTCCCGGACAGGGTAGGAGCAATCAGCCCCAGCATTTT. This chain connects TRBV19 to TRBJ1-5; 8 bases fit TRBD1. Germline CDR1 reads LNHDA; CDR2 reads SQIVND (reference sequence). The CDR3 consists of 16 residues. V dropped 5 bases and J dropped 1; count of bases not matched to a gene: 7.

This clone occurred once. The chain recombines TRBV9 with TRBJ2-5; 8 nucleotides agree with TRBD2. This CDR3 region has 15 residues. Trimming at V came to 0 bases and at J to 5 bases, leaving 6 bases not matched to a gene. From germline, CDR1 is SGDLS and CDR2 YYNGEE. The CDR3 protein is CASSVAAGGRETQYF. CDR3 in DNA: TGTGCCAGCAGCGTAGCGGCGGGAGGTAGGGAGACCCAGTACTTC.

The V call is TRBV19, the J call TRBJ2-3, with D hard to call. Germline CDR1 reads LNHDA; CDR2 reads SQIVND (reference sequence). This CDR3 is built from 14 residues. V lost 6 bases and J lost 4, with 14 bases in between. CDR3 residues: CASSAVVKSDTQYF. The DNA for the CDR3 is TGTGCCAGTAGCGCGGTGGTAAAGTCAGATACGCAGTATTTT.

The rearrangement links TRBV28 to TRBJ2-5; D may correspond to TRBD1 or TRBD2 (6 bases each). The J call may be in error: the DNA end matches TRBJ2-7 better. The CDR3 length is 17 residues. CDR1 is MDHEN, CDR2 SYDVKM, per germline. The CDR3 nucleotides are TGTGCCAGCAGTTTGGTCGGGGGCCTGAAGGTCTCCTACGAGCAGTACTTC. Translating it yields CASSLVGGLKVSYEQYF.

The sample holds one count of this clone. This chain links TRBV21-1 with TRBJ2-7; the table's TRBD1 call for D was not verified on the DNA. TRBV21-1 is a documented pseudogene. There are 17 residues in the CDR3. CDR3 sequence (DNA): TGTGCCAGCAGCAATGAGCGATGGGACAGGGAATTTGACGAGCAGTACTTC. It translates to CASSNERWDREFDEQYF.

The chain uses TRBV6-1 and TRBJ2-7, with D possibly TRBD1 on 6 matching bases. Germline lookup yields CDR1 MNHNS and CDR2 SASEGT. V lost 7 bases and J 4 bases, leaving 20 bases between the germline ends. The CDR3 runs 15 residues. As DNA, the CDR3 is TGTGCCAGCATCCAAGCCGGGACAAGTTTATACGAGCAGTACTTC. As protein: CASIQAGTSLYEQYF.

CDR3 in DNA: TGTGCCAGCAGCCGAATGCGGGATTACGAGCAGTACTTC. It translates to CASSRMRDYEQYF. The chain has TRBV2 and TRBJ2-7, with D perhaps TRBD2 (6 bases). Germline V CDR1 and CDR2: SNHLY, FYNNEI. With 6 bases removed from V and 4 bases from J, the gap between germline ends came to 13 bases. The CDR3 loop spans 13 amino acids.

The chain uses TRBV15 and TRBJ2-6, with TRBD2 as a possible D gene (6 bases). The CDR3 runs 18 residues. V lost 3 bases, J lost 1 base, and 16 bases lay in between. Germline loops: CDR1 LNHNV, CDR2 YYDKDF (reference sequence). CDR3 coding DNA: TGTGCCACCAGCAGGGGGGGTCAGCCGACATCTGGGGCCAACGTCCTGACTTTC. As protein: CATSRGGQPTSGANVLTF.

V is TRBV5-1 and J is TRBJ1-4; 9 bases agree with TRBD1. CDR1 and CDR2 (germline): SGHRS, YFSETQ. The V gene end was trimmed by 2 bases and the J gene end by 7 bases; junction bases not matched to a gene: 3. The CDR3 spans 14 residues. The CDR3 DNA reads as TGCGCCAGCAGCTTAGGACAGGGGAGTGAAAAACTGTTTTTT. As protein: CASSLGQGSEKLFF.

The CDR3 DNA reads as TGTGCCAGCAGACGAGAGGGACAGGGGACAGGGGAGCTGTTTTTT. It codes for CASRREGQGTGELFF. The gene calls are TRBV5-5 and TRBJ2-2; 10 nucleotides align to TRBD1. Germline V gene sequence: CDR1 SGHKS, CDR2 YYEKEE (reference sequence). The CDR3 totals 15 residues. The junction had 9 bases not matched to a gene; V was cut back by 5 bases and J by 8 bases.

The rearrangement uses TRBV6-5 and TRBJ2-7; D unclear. The germline V and J ends were trimmed by 4 bases and 3 bases, with 19 bases remaining between them. The length of the CDR3 is 16 residues. Germline CDR1 and CDR2: MNHEY and SVGAGI. DNA for the CDR3: TGTGCCAGCAGTTTGTCAGGCGAACCCCAATTCTACGAGCAGTACTTC. Its protein is CASSLSGEPQFYEQYF.

V usage is TRBV6-1 and J usage is TRBJ1-6; D unresolved. The CDR3 extends over 15 amino acids. The germline V and J ends were trimmed by 2 bases and 10 bases, with 15 bases remaining between them. Germline assignment: CDR1 MNHNS and CDR2 SASEGT. The CDR3 DNA reads as TGTGCCAGCAGTGAAATGACGGGGAGTAGCTCACCCCTCCACTTT. Translated: CASSEMTGSSSPLHF.

The V and J genes are TRBV5-8 and TRBJ1-1; possibly TRBD1 for D (5 bases). Per germline, CDR1 SGHTS and CDR2 YDEGEE. V dropped 2 bases and J dropped 3 bases, with 14 bases sitting between them. CDR3 length equals 15 residues. DNA for the CDR3: TGTGCCAGCAGCTTAGCCAGGGAATTGGACACTGAAGCTTTCTTT. Translation gives CASSLARELDTEAFF.

V is TRBV25-1 and J is TRBJ1-2; TRBD1 matches 8 bases. CDR1 MGHDK and CDR2 SYGVNS come from the germline V gene. The CDR3 runs to 15 residues. With 4 bases clipped from V and 4 bases from J, the junction kept 8 bases outside the gene matches. The CDR3 DNA reads TGTGCCAGCAGTGGGATCAACAGGGGGGTCTATGGCTACACCTTC. It translates to CASSGINRGVYGYTF.

This clone occurred a few times. The chain combines TRBV6-5 with TRBJ1-1; D gene ambiguous. Trimming left V 2 bases short and J 5 bases short, with 6 bases between. CDR1 is MNHEY and CDR2 is SVGAGI in the germline V gene. The CDR3 spans 12 residues. The DNA for the CDR3 is TGTGCCAGCAGTTACGGTGGGACTGAAGCTTTCTTT. This encodes CASSYGGTEAFF.

The chain joins TRBV7-9 to TRBJ2-2; D is undetermined. Trimming took off 8 bases at V and 2 bases at J, with 6 bases between the two ends. The CDR3 sequence is 12 residues long. Germline loops: CDR1 SEHNR, CDR2 FQNEAQ (reference sequence). DNA of the CDR3: TGTGCCAGCGGGGTCAACACCGGGGAGCTGTTTTTT. Its protein is CASGVNTGELFF.

This sequence joins TRBV20-1 and TRBJ2-5; D unclear. The closer fit of TRBJ2-7 to the DNA end suggests the J call may be wrong. The CDR3 runs to 11 residues. Germline V gene data show CDR1 as DFQATT and CDR2 as SNEGSKA (reference sequence). The CDR3 sequence: CSADEEHEQYF. CDR3 DNA sequence: TGCAGTGCTGACGAGGAACACGAGCAGTACTTC.

The chain links TRBV18 to TRBJ1-3, with a possible D match to TRBD1 (6 bases). This CDR3 is 16 amino acids long. The germline V gene has CDR1 KGHSH and CDR2 LQKENI. Between the trimmed V and J ends, which lost 3 bases and 0 bases, there was a span of 12 bases. CDR3 DNA: TGTGCCAGCTCACCCCCGACAGGCAGCTCTGGAAACACCATATATTTT. Encoded protein: CASSPPTGSSGNTIYF.

This clone was observed a single time. This chain links TRBV5-1 with TRBJ2-3; the D gene is possibly TRBD2 (6 bases). CDR1 is SGHRS, CDR2 YFSETQ, per germline. This CDR3 comprises 15 residues. The V gene lost 0 bases and the J gene lost 3 bases, with 11 bases spanning the gap. CDR3 loop: CASSLAAGTTDTQYF. In DNA form, the CDR3 reads TGCGCCAGCAGCTTGGCCGCGGGAACAACAGATACGCAGTATTTT.